The rows below give T cell receptor beta chains drawn from one sample of a study of cytomegalovirus exposure and HLA in healthy donors. Profiling relied on immunoSEQ multiplex PCR, and the TCRdb table lists in-frame clones only, not all of them. The sample comprises some 130,000 clones, roughly 80% of which are singletons, and roughly 7.3% rests with the top ten. The sample taken for sequencing was PBMCs. The receptors derive from a male donor in good health and CMV-seronegative. The CDR3 runs from the conserved cysteine through the conserved F or W. D genes are given only for firm matches. Clone size appears in some rows only: once, few, many, or a class for an expanded clone.

V gene: TRBV6-6
clone size: NA
J gene: TRBJ2-7
D gene: TRBD2
CDR3 protein: CASSSPLAANYEQYF
CDR3 DNA: TGTGCCAGCAGTTCCCCTCTAGCGGCTAACTACGAGCAGTACTTC

V gene: TRBV5-6
clone size: NA
J gene: TRBJ2-7
D gene: NA
CDR3 protein: CASSPTGYYEQYF
CDR3 DNA: TGTGCCAGCAGCCCAACAGGTTACTACGAGCAGTACTTC

V gene: TRBV28
clone size: once
J gene: TRBJ2-1
D gene: TRBD2
CDR3 protein: CASTTLGGRENEQFF
CDR3 DNA: TGTGCCAGCACCACTCTTGGCGGGAGGGAGAATGAGCAGTTCTTC

V gene: TRBV7-9
clone size: NA
J gene: TRBJ2-3
D gene: TRBD2
CDR3 protein: CASSSTSGREDTQYF
CDR3 DNA: TGTGCCAGCAGCTCCACTAGCGGGAGGGAGGATACGCAGTATTTT

V gene: TRBV28
clone size: NA
J gene: TRBJ1-2
D gene: TRBD1
CDR3 protein: CASSFRDRDGYTF
CDR3 DNA: TGTGCCAGCAGTTTCCGGGACAGGGATGGCTACACCTTC

V gene: TRBV5-4
clone size: NA
J gene: TRBJ2-7
D gene: NA
CDR3 protein: CASSLFMAVGQYF
CDR3 DNA: TGTGCCAGCAGCTTGTTTATGGCGGTCGGGCAGTACTTC

V gene: TRBV29-1
clone size: NA
J gene: TRBJ2-3
D gene: TRBD2
CDR3 protein: CSVEGANSGGTDTQYF
CDR3 DNA: TGCAGCGTTGAAGGGGCCAATAGCGGGGGGACAGATACGCAGTATTTT

V gene: TRBV5-6
clone size: NA
J gene: TRBJ1-2
D gene: NA
CDR3 protein: CASSLGGGLSGYGYTF
CDR3 DNA: TGTGCCAGCAGCTTGGGGGGAGGTCTCTCTGGGTATGGCTACACCTTC

V gene: TRBV5-6
clone size: NA
J gene: TRBJ2-7
D gene: NA
CDR3 protein: CASSYPGTRPYEQYF
CDR3 DNA: TGTGCCAGCAGCTACCCCGGGACACGACCCTACGAGCAGTACTTC

V gene: TRBV7-2
clone size: NA
J gene: TRBJ2-5
D gene: TRBD2
CDR3 protein: CASSSRGAGPQGTQYF
CDR3 DNA: TGTGCCAGCAGCTCCCGAGGAGCGGGACCCCAAGGGACCCAGTACTTC

V gene: TRBV19
clone size: NA
J gene: TRBJ1-2
D gene: NA
CDR3 protein: CASNGRVGNGYTF
CDR3 DNA: TGTGCCAGTAACGGCCGTGTGGGCAATGGCTACACCTTC

V gene: TRBV2
clone size: NA
J gene: TRBJ2-1
D gene: NA
CDR3 protein: CASSEFGGTVQNEQFF
CDR3 DNA: TGTGCCAGCAGTGAATTCGGGGGAACGGTACAAAATGAGCAGTTCTTC

V gene: TRBV2
clone size: few
J gene: TRBJ2-1
D gene: NA
CDR3 protein: CASSDKGLAYNEQFF
CDR3 DNA: TGTGCCAGCAGTGATAAAGGACTTGCCTACAATGAGCAGTTCTTC

V gene: TRBV7-6
clone size: NA
J gene: TRBJ2-7
D gene: NA
CDR3 protein: CASSLMADSYEQYF
CDR3 DNA: TGTGCCAGCAGCTTAATGGCAGACTCCTACGAGCAGTACTTC

V gene: TRBV5-4
clone size: NA
J gene: TRBJ2-3
D gene: TRBD2
CDR3 protein: CASSPKSPAGGPLWTDTQYF
CDR3 DNA: TGTGCCAGCAGCCCTAAATCACCAGCGGGAGGGCCTCTATGGACAGATACGCAGTATTTT

V gene: TRBV5-1
clone size: NA
J gene: TRBJ2-2
D gene: NA
CDR3 protein: CASSLGRRGQTNTGELFF
CDR3 DNA: TGCGCCAGCAGCCTGGGTCGGAGGGGGCAAACGAACACCGGGGAGCTGTTTTTT

V gene: TRBV10-3
clone size: NA
J gene: TRBJ1-1
D gene: NA
CDR3 protein: CAISESNRVNTEAFF
CDR3 DNA: TGTGCCATCAGTGAATCGAACAGGGTGAACACTGAAGCTTTCTTT

V gene: TRBV5-1
clone size: NA
J gene: TRBJ1-1
D gene: NA
CDR3 protein: CASSHGTRDTEAFF
CDR3 DNA: TGCGCCAGCAGCCACGGGACACGGGACACTGAAGCTTTCTTT

V gene: TRBV21-1
clone size: NA
J gene: TRBJ2-1
D gene: NA
CDR3 protein: CASSKIPRVLYNEQFF
CDR3 DNA: TGTGCCAGCAGCAAAATCCCCAGGGTGCTATACAATGAGCAGTTCTTC

V gene: TRBV28
clone size: NA
J gene: TRBJ1-6
D gene: TRBD1
CDR3 protein: CASSLTGVASPLHF
CDR3 DNA: TGTGCCAGCAGTCTGACAGGGGTGGCTTCACCCCTCCACTTT

V gene: TRBV5-1
clone size: NA
J gene: TRBJ2-2
D gene: NA
CDR3 protein: CASSGAANTGELFF
CDR3 DNA: TGCGCCAGCAGTGGAGCCGCGAACACCGGGGAGCTGTTTTTT

V gene: TRBV14
clone size: once
J gene: TRBJ2-1
D gene: TRBD1
CDR3 protein: CASSQAGTEHNEQFF
CDR3 DNA: TGTGCCAGCAGCCAAGCCGGGACAGAGCACAATGAGCAGTTCTTC

V gene: TRBV28
clone size: NA
J gene: TRBJ1-4
D gene: NA
CDR3 protein: CASQRLDEKLFF
CDR3 DNA: TGTGCCAGCCAGAGGCTGGATGAAAAACTGTTTTTT

V gene: TRBV28
clone size: NA
J gene: TRBJ2-7
D gene: NA
CDR3 protein: CASSLGGIATYEQYF
CDR3 DNA: TGTGCCAGCAGTTTAGGAGGAATAGCGACCTACGAGCAGTACTTC

V gene: TRBV19
clone size: NA
J gene: TRBJ1-5
D gene: NA
CDR3 protein: CASSTSEGSNQPQHF
CDR3 DNA: TGTGCCAGTAGTACCTCGGAGGGAAGCAATCAGCCCCAGCATTTT

V gene: TRBV28
clone size: NA
J gene: TRBJ1-5
D gene: TRBD1
CDR3 protein: CASTTGTGFNQPQHF
CDR3 DNA: TGTGCCAGCACCACTGGGACAGGGTTCAATCAGCCCCAGCATTTT

V gene: TRBV13
clone size: NA
J gene: TRBJ2-1
D gene: TRBD2
CDR3 protein: CAAGVFNNEQFF
CDR3 DNA: TGTGCCGCGGGGGTCTTTAACAATGAGCAGTTCTTC

V gene: TRBV11-2
clone size: few
J gene: TRBJ2-1
D gene: TRBD1
CDR3 protein: CASTFTGDYNEQFF
CDR3 DNA: TGTGCCAGCACCTTTACAGGGGACTACAATGAGCAGTTCTTC

V gene: TRBV7-3
clone size: NA
J gene: TRBJ1-1
D gene: NA
CDR3 protein: CASSLRGSSKNTEAFF
CDR3 DNA: TGTGCCAGCAGCTTACGCGGCAGCAGCAAGAACACTGAAGCTTTCTTT

V gene: TRBV27
clone size: few
J gene: TRBJ1-4
D gene: NA
CDR3 protein: CASSPYQGSNEKLFF
CDR3 DNA: TGTGCCAGCAGTCCTTACCAGGGGTCGAATGAAAAACTGTTTTTT

V gene: TRBV6-5
clone size: NA
J gene: TRBJ1-6
D gene: NA
CDR3 protein: CASSSAIGVNSPLHF
CDR3 DNA: TGTGCCAGCAGTTCGGCTATAGGGGTTAATTCACCCCTCCACTTT

V gene: TRBV29-1
clone size: few
J gene: TRBJ1-1
D gene: TRBD1
CDR3 protein: CSVGQGSTEAFF
CDR3 DNA: TGCAGCGTCGGACAGGGGAGCACTGAAGCTTTCTTT

V gene: TRBV11-3
clone size: NA
J gene: TRBJ2-3
D gene: TRBD2
CDR3 protein: CASSRSGLAGGMDTQYF
CDR3 DNA: TGTGCCAGCAGCCGTTCCGGGCTAGCGGGGGGAATGGATACGCAGTATTTT

V gene: TRBV6-5
clone size: NA
J gene: TRBJ2-2
D gene: TRBD2
CDR3 protein: CATQAGAAGELFF
CDR3 DNA: TGTGCCACCCAGGCGGGAGCCGCCGGGGAGCTGTTTTTT

V gene: TRBV2
clone size: NA
J gene: TRBJ2-5
D gene: NA
CDR3 protein: CATRPGSGETQYF
CDR3 DNA: TGTGCCACCCGCCCGGGGTCCGGCGAGACCCAGTACTTC

V gene: TRBV9
clone size: NA
J gene: TRBJ2-2
D gene: NA
CDR3 protein: CASSVAGRGGTGELFF
CDR3 DNA: TGTGCCAGCAGCGTAGCGGGGCGGGGTGGCACCGGGGAGCTGTTTTTT

V gene: TRBV12-5
clone size: NA
J gene: TRBJ2-1
D gene: TRBD2
CDR3 protein: CASGLATGLAAIEQFF
CDR3 DNA: TGTGCTAGTGGTTTGGCAACAGGACTAGCGGCTATTGAGCAGTTCTTC

V gene: TRBV10-1
clone size: NA
J gene: TRBJ2-4
D gene: NA
CDR3 protein: CASSEGRKNIQYF
CDR3 DNA: TGCGCCAGCAGTGAGGGCAGAAAAAACATTCAGTACTTC

V gene: TRBV5-1
clone size: NA
J gene: TRBJ2-2
D gene: TRBD1
CDR3 protein: CASSLGTGGAGTGELFF
CDR3 DNA: TGCGCCAGCAGCCTGGGGACAGGGGGCGCGGGCACCGGGGAGCTGTTTTTT

V gene: TRBV6-5
clone size: NA
J gene: TRBJ2-3
D gene: TRBD1
CDR3 protein: CASRQGARGTQYF
CDR3 DNA: TGTGCCAGCAGGCAGGGGGCGCGAGGTACGCAGTATTTT

V gene: TRBV30
clone size: NA
J gene: TRBJ1-2
D gene: NA
CDR3 protein: CAWTPDSPIRTF
CDR3 DNA: TGTGCCTGGACCCCGGACAGCCCAATTCGCACCTTC

V gene: TRBV6-6
clone size: few
J gene: TRBJ2-7
D gene: TRBD2
CDR3 protein: CASSLAGGRYEQYF
CDR3 DNA: TGTGCCAGCAGTCTAGCGGGAGGGCGCTACGAGCAGTACTTC

V gene: TRBV7-9
clone size: NA
J gene: TRBJ2-1
D gene: TRBD2
CDR3 protein: CASSLRLAGGYNEQFF
CDR3 DNA: TGTGCCAGCAGCTTACGGTTAGCGGGAGGCTACAATGAGCAGTTCTTC

V gene: TRBV19
clone size: NA
J gene: TRBJ1-5
D gene: NA
CDR3 protein: CASSIGVTSNQPQHF
CDR3 DNA: TGTGCCAGTAGTATAGGAGTCACGAGCAATCAGCCCCAGCATTTT

V gene: TRBV2
clone size: NA
J gene: TRBJ2-3
D gene: TRBD2
CDR3 protein: CASRKAGGYTDTQYF
CDR3 DNA: TGTGCCAGCAGGAAAGCGGGGGGTTACACAGATACGCAGTATTTT

V gene: TRBV11-2
clone size: NA
J gene: TRBJ2-5
D gene: NA
CDR3 protein: CASSLTAGEETQYF
CDR3 DNA: TGTGCCAGCAGCCTAACAGCAGGGGAAGAGACCCAGTACTTC

V gene: TRBV6-5
clone size: NA
J gene: TRBJ2-7
D gene: TRBD1
CDR3 protein: CASSLDRRIHEQYF
CDR3 DNA: TGTGCCAGCAGTTTGGACAGGCGGATCCACGAGCAGTACTTC

V gene: TRBV7-2
clone size: NA
J gene: TRBJ2-3
D gene: NA
CDR3 protein: CASSWDGTRDTQYF
CDR3 DNA: TGTGCCAGCAGCTGGGACGGGACTCGTGATACGCAGTATTTT

V gene: TRBV6-5
clone size: NA
J gene: TRBJ2-7
D gene: TRBD1
CDR3 protein: CASSRTWTGSHEQYF
CDR3 DNA: TGTGCCAGCAGTCGGACTTGGACAGGTTCTCACGAGCAGTACTTC

V gene: TRBV7-9
clone size: NA
J gene: TRBJ2-1
D gene: TRBD2
CDR3 protein: CASSLNSGRAYNEQFF
CDR3 DNA: TGTGCCAGCAGCTTAAATAGCGGGAGGGCCTACAATGAGCAGTTCTTC

V gene: TRBV4-3
clone size: NA
J gene: TRBJ2-3
D gene: TRBD2
CDR3 protein: CASSQDLSGLEDTQYF
CDR3 DNA: TGCGCCAGCAGCCAAGATCTTTCGGGACTAGAAGATACGCAGTATTTT

V gene: TRBV5-1
clone size: few
J gene: TRBJ2-5
D gene: NA
CDR3 protein: CASSGSGGNVQETQYF
CDR3 DNA: TGCGCCAGCAGCGGCTCTGGGGGGAATGTACAAGAGACCCAGTACTTC

V gene: TRBV7-7
clone size: NA
J gene: TRBJ1-4
D gene: NA
CDR3 protein: CASSLAADEKLFF
CDR3 DNA: TGTGCTAGCAGCTTAGCGGCAGATGAAAAACTGTTTTTT

V gene: TRBV18
clone size: once
J gene: TRBJ2-3
D gene: NA
CDR3 protein: CASSPPRQIVTDTQYF
CDR3 DNA: TGTGCCAGCTCACCACCCCGACAGATTGTCACAGATACGCAGTATTTT

V gene: TRBV5-4
clone size: NA
J gene: TRBJ1-4
D gene: NA
CDR3 protein: CASSLVGAQKLFF
CDR3 DNA: TGTGCCAGCAGCTTGGTGGGGGCCCAAAAACTGTTTTTT